This TCR beta chain was sequenced in a study of cytomegalovirus exposure and HLA in healthy donors (dated by TCRdb to 2016 to 2017). About the investigation overall: According to an earlier analysis of a few hundred of the donors, 150 million to 200 million T cells yielded 95 million to 140 million unique TCR beta sequences and around 280 Gb of sequence data. The T cell repertoires of 666 subjects were profiled by immunosequencing and related to cytomegalovirus serostatus. Because of strong linkage in the cohort, roughly five DR-DQ haplotypes were treated as single units for association and clustering. Genome-wide SNP genotypes for about 55% of the roughly 670 donors were used in a later genetic analysis, which treated that subset as a discovery cohort. Class I and class II HLA loci were covered by the typing at four-digit resolution. A later analysis re-examined previously published TCR beta repertoires from more than 550 donors and added high-resolution HLA genotyping to investigate patterns of TCR occurrence. An early release covering around 630 HLA-typed donors comprised 300 to 350 gigabases of sequencing data and tens of millions of unique TCR sequences. Along with the approximately 700-subject first cohort, a separate validation cohort of over a hundred different subjects was used. Across around 400 genotyped donors of the cohort, an average of approximately 240,000 unique TCR beta nucleotide sequences per donor were sequenced, and roughly 17% of those sequences were non-productive. To decide whether each TCR beta V gene segment behaved as functional or pseudogenic, an earlier analysis of some 600 of the donors relied on high-throughput TCR beta sequencing. All discovery cohort repertoires had been generated on a single sequencing platform. High-throughput TCR immunosequencing, statistical association of individual TCRs with disease status, and machine learning were combined to predict cytomegalovirus infection status. The later analysis used no new phenotypic data to find candidate immune exposures, relying instead on TCR beta sequences and their occurrence across donors. The study was designed to test whether signatures of past pathogen exposure could be identified by cataloging public T cell receptors. The number of typed donors differed by locus: roughly 629-640 for A, B, C, DRB1 and DQB1; about 520 for DQA1; 606 for DPA1; and 400 to 480 for DPB1. Of the 398 genotyped donors, over 80% were placed in the genetic ancestry cluster associated with self-reported Caucasian donors. Donor age, sex, ethnicity and CMV serostatus were compiled together with the repertoire data. Beyond this particular receptor, the publication reports: In an earlier analysis of more than 450 of the donors, most TCR beta V segments were observed in productive rearrangements about 87% or about 30% of the time, broadly matching IMGT annotations. A total of some 180 TCR beta chains were listed by the study as associated with cytomegalovirus. In vitro tests confirmed that a few of the cytomegalovirus-associated TCR beta chains recognize cytomegalovirus antigens. Because counts were too low, 15 to 20 rarely observed V segments, including chromosome 9 orphons, were left out of the earlier analysis of a few hundred of the donors. Roughly uniform sequencing depth across donors was assumed in presence/absence analyses, although this assumption may not hold. Because HLA typing was missing for some donors at each locus, association tests included only the typed subset. CMV serostatus was the only immune exposure information available for the cohort. Across donors, most TCR sequences were observed very rarely, whereas some public TCRs were present in many individuals. A cluster of highly shared sequence variants was judged likely to be a technical artifact of the sequencing pipeline. In a later analysis, HLA-associated TCR beta chains were found to be more clonally expanded and to have lower generation probabilities than equally common non-associated chains. According to a later analysis, most CMV-associated TCR beta chains appeared to be HLA-restricted, and the HLA associations seemed to be driven largely by CMV exposure. When HLA alleles, especially DR and DQ, strongly co-occurred, attributing TCR associations to individual alleles was difficult. The authors suggested that the approach could potentially be generalized to other disease states and immunological phenotypes. Correlated functional status among segregating V segments might reflect linkage disequilibrium, but an unknown experimental factor could not be ruled out. In a later analysis, TCR association rates were found to vary across HLA loci, with the most associated TCRs seen for DRB1 alleles and the fewest for HLA-C alleles. Some IMGT-functional V segments, including TRBV6-2 and TRBV6-3, could not be distinguished by the 87-base-pair reads and were therefore excluded. A later analysis reported that several top co-occurrence clusters appeared linked to parvovirus B19, influenza, CMV and Epstein-Barr virus. According to a later genetic analysis, donors in an Asian-associated ancestry cluster had fewer N-insertions in productive TCRs than the roughly 670-donor mean. Only TCR beta chains were sequenced in this cohort, and the absence of alpha or paired-chain data limited detectable features. A later genetic analysis associated a missense DCLRE1C variant with V-gene and J-gene trimming of TCR beta chains, and an independent cohort replicated the association. A further reported finding was that TCR beta sequences accurately predicted the HLA-A and HLA-B alleles for most subjects in the first cohort. At a false discovery rate of 0.05, a later analysis linked 16,951 TCR beta sequences to specific HLA alleles. The classifier was reported to diagnose cytomegalovirus status with high specificity and sensitivity in both the original cohort and the validation cohort.

Relative to germline, V is missing 2 bases and J is missing 2 bases, with 4 bases of the junction outside any gene match. The cysteine opens and the phenylalanine closes a CDR3 of 15 amino acids. This entry keeps only the CDR3 DNA: 45 bases, framed from base 1. From a lookup of the germline V gene, CDR1 and CDR2 are SGHTA and FQGNSA. Receptors were amplified or captured by the immunoSEQ multiplex PCR assay. A mixture of 60 forward primers for TCR Vbeta segments and 13 reverse primers for TCR Jbeta segments was used in the multiplex PCR. A multiplex PCR assay on genomic DNA amplified the CDR3 region of rearranged TCR beta genes. On the Illumina HiSeq System, the amplified TCR beta libraries were sequenced as 87-base-pair reads. In the source study's methods: Across the roughly 640 repertoires, a later analysis counted tens of millions of unique TCR beta chains, 8.5 million to 12 million of which were shared by at least two donors. Raw reads were error-corrected and collapsed into unique sequences with a nearest-neighbor algorithm that merged closely related sequences to remove PCR and sequencing errors. V, D and J gene segments were assigned by aligning CDR3 sequences to IMGT reference sequences. For a sequence to be retained, at least a six-nucleotide match to both a V gene segment and a J gene segment was required. A rearrangement was called productive if the CDR3 had no stop codons and remained in frame with V and J, and every other rearrangement was called non-productive. CDR3 was defined according to IMGT convention as the region running from the second conserved V-encoded cysteine to the conserved J-encoded phenylalanine. In an earlier analysis of approximately 590 of the donors, sequences lacking an unambiguous match to a single V gene segment were excluded. In an earlier analysis of 587 of the donors, a V segment was called functional when productive rearrangements were above 56.7%, and segregating when the standard deviation between donors exceeded 5%. A statistical classification framework was built for diagnosing cytomegalovirus status from the catalog of TCR beta chain sequences. A later analysis assigned V and J genes by comparing TCR nucleotide sequences with IMGT/GENE-DB human TR gene sequences. Using the TCRdist pipeline, a later analysis assigned CDR3 sequences along with most-parsimonious VDJ recombination scenarios. A later analysis defined each TCR beta chain by its CDR3 amino acid sequence plus V-gene family, and excluded reads lacking a unique V-gene family. In a later analysis, around 650 highly shared, low-generation-probability nucleotide sequences were removed to address suspected cross-contamination and a sequencing artifact. A later analysis calculated a clonal expansion index for each public chain from normalized within-repertoire ranks of inferred template counts. A later analysis computed generation probabilities with a VDJ recombination model fitted to out-of-frame rearrangements, and checked the results against IGoR. In a later analysis, TCR-TCR, TCR-HLA and TCR-CMV co-occurrence was scored with hypergeometric tests, and a repertoire-size bias correction was applied to TCR pairs. False discovery rates were estimated in a later analysis by permuting HLA or CMV assignments 20 times. In a later analysis, co-occurring TCRs were grouped with DBSCAN, and TCRdist sequence similarity was added when clustering was performed within HLA-allele-positive subsets. For co-occurrence clustering, repertoires with fewer than 30,000 or more than 120,000 public chains were excluded, along with five repertoires with anomalous nucleotide sharing. TCRdb took this table from immuneACCESS and kept in-frame rearrangements with V and J called. Such tables lack part of the clones; where checked against another copy, unresolved V genes explain under half of the gap, and the rest is unexplained. V, J and clone size were drawn from that table, and D and trimming were deduced from the DNA. The sample data list around 76,000 clones, and roughly two thirds of these were observed just once. Roughly 16% of the sample is held by the ten biggest clonotypes.

Turning to this clone: It lacks a known antigen. No per-base quality is available; no much larger clone lies one base away.

The cohort comprised 670 or so healthy bone marrow donors. Cohort members were all nominally healthy when sampled, although unrecorded immune exposures were likely present. The donor tested CMV seropositive, placing the donor among the 289 seropositive members of the cohort. A peripheral blood sample was collected from each donor, and TCR beta sequencing was performed on peripheral blood mononuclear cells. Genomic DNA was extracted from the blood cell samples with the Qiagen DNeasy Blood Extraction Kit. Sequencing was performed on PBMCs. The chain is encoded by TRBV7-2 joined to TRBJ2-3; 7 bases in the junction line up with TRBD2. The TCR sequence derives from a woman aged 40-49 years in good health and CMV-seropositive. The DNA sequence follows: TGTGCCAGCAGCTTAACTGGGACTACCACAGATACGCAGTATTTT. Translated, this gives CASSLTGTTTDTQYF. The full variable domain, completed from the reference TRBV7-2 and TRBJ2-3 proteins outside the CDR3, reads GAGVSQSPSNKVTEKGKDVELRCDPISGHTALYWYRQSLGQGLEFLIYFQGNSAPDKSGLPSDRFSAERTGGSVSTLTIQRTQQEDSAVYLCASSLTGTTTDTQYFGPGTRLTVL.